These 27 T cell receptor beta chains were all obtained from the same sample, sequenced in a study of cytomegalovirus exposure and HLA in healthy donors. Primers included in the PCR were 60 Vbeta and 13 Jbeta primers. The repertoire was sequenced with immunoSEQ multiplex PCR; TCRdb's copy has only in-frame clones and lacks some. Here the sample spans 150,000 to 250,000 clones, 79% being singletons. Sequencing was performed on PBMCs. The origin of the receptors is a girl aged 5-17 years in good health and CMV-seropositive.

This chain joins TRBV15 and TRBJ2-7, with 9 bases lining up with TRBD1. V shed 7 bases and J 2 bases; nucleotides not matched to a gene: 6. Germline V lookup: CDR1 LNHNV, CDR2 YYDKDF (reference sequence). CDR3 length equals 14 residues. The CDR3 nucleotides are TGTGCCACCAACCCGGACAGGGGAACCTACGAGCAGTACTTC. Encoded protein: CATNPDRGTYEQYF. The full variable domain, rest sourced from reference TRBV15 and TRBJ2-7, is DAMVIQNPRYQVTQFGKPVTLSCSQTLNHNVMYWYQQKSSQAPKLLFHYYDKDFNNEADTPDNFQSRRPNTSFCFLDIRSPGLGDTAMYLCATNPDRGTYEQYFGPGTRLTVT.

The chain combines TRBV5-1 with TRBJ2-1; TRBD2 matches at 13 bases. This CDR3 has 17 residues. Unmatched junction bases numbered 2, after V lost 0 bases and J lost 2 bases. CDR1 SGHRS and CDR2 YFSETQ come from the germline V gene. CDR3 coding DNA: TGCGCCAGCAGCTTGGCTACTAGCGGGGGGGCCTACAATGAGCAGTTCTTC. Protein product: CASSLATSGGAYNEQFF.

This clone was counted a single time. The V gene is TRBV7-8, the J gene TRBJ1-5, with D maybe TRBD1 (5 bases). V was cut by 0 bases and J by 7 bases, with 13 bases left in between. Germline CDR1 reads SGHVS; CDR2 reads FQNEAQ. CDR3 length: 15 amino acids. The CDR3 DNA sequence: TGTGCCAGCAGCTTAGCGTCAGGGTTTGGGCAGCCCCAGCATTTT. Protein product: CASSLASGFGQPQHF.

This rearrangement joins TRBV13 to TRBJ1-2; D is unresolved. This CDR3 has 13 amino acids. Per the germline V gene, CDR1 is PRHDT and CDR2 is FYEKMQ (reference sequence). The V end lost 0 bases, the J end lost 7 bases, and 9 bases lay between the germline ends. CDR3: CASSLGQSSGYTF. CDR3 DNA sequence: TGTGCCAGCAGCTTAGGACAGTCGTCTGGCTACACCTTC.

J is TRBJ1-4 and V is TRBV4-3; D not certain. The V end was cut by 0 bases, the J end by 0 bases, with 14 bases between. This CDR3 contains 18 residues. The germline gives CDR1 LGHNA, CDR2 YSLEER. CDR3: CASSQEYPQSATNEKLFF. Written as DNA, the CDR3 is TGCGCCAGCAGCCAAGAATATCCACAGAGTGCAACTAATGAAAAACTGTTTTTT.

The rearrangement links TRBV30 to TRBJ2-1; 8 bases are a match to TRBD2. With V trimmed by 2 bases and J by 9 bases, 12 bases remained unmatched. Germline V lookup: CDR1 GTSNPN, CDR2 SVGIG (reference sequence). The CDR3 runs to 15 residues. The CDR3 loop reads CAWSSGLVIRAEQFF. The CDR3 DNA sequence: TGTGCCTGGAGTTCGGGACTAGTCATCCGGGCTGAGCAGTTCTTC.

V gene TRBV9 combines with J gene TRBJ2-3, with 8 bases fitting TRBD2. The length of the CDR3 is 15 residues. CDR1 and CDR2 (germline): SGDLS, YYNGEE. Germline trimming cut 0 bases from V and 5 bases from J; bases unmatched to any gene: 5. The CDR3 is CASSVAGGAGDTQYF. The CDR3 region has the DNA TGTGCCAGCAGCGTAGCCGGGGGGGCTGGAGATACGCAGTATTTT.

The rearrangement uses TRBV14 and TRBJ2-7; 11 positions match TRBD1. The trim removed 2 bases at V and 6 bases at J, leaving 9 bases unmatched. The CDR3 totals 16 residues. Per germline, CDR1 SGHDN and CDR2 FVKESK. The CDR3 here is CASSQYLRGTGGEQYF. CDR3 DNA sequence: TGTGCCAGCAGCCAATACCTGAGAGGGACAGGGGGCGAGCAGTACTTC.

J is TRBJ2-5 and V is TRBV5-1, with D possibly TRBD2 on 5 matching bases. The tail of the sequence fits TRBJ2-7 better, so the J call may be wrong. Germline V lookup: CDR1 SGHRS, CDR2 YFSETQ. This CDR3 comprises 15 residues. The CDR3 here is CASSLNDYLDYEQYF. DNA of the CDR3: TGCGCCAGCAGCTTGAACGACTACCTAGATTACGAGCAGTACTTC.

This sequence joins TRBV9 and TRBJ1-5, with no clear D. Trimming cost V 0 bases and J 2 bases, with 6 bases left between them. CDR1 is SGDLS, CDR2 YYNGEE, per germline. The CDR3 is 14 amino acids. DNA of the CDR3: TGTGCCAGCAGCGTAGATCAGGGCAATCAGCCCCAGCATTTT. This gives the protein CASSVDQGNQPQHF.

This clone was detected only a few times. The chain links TRBV6-5 to TRBJ1-2; D gene uncertain. This CDR3 contains 14 residues. CDR1 MNHEY and CDR2 SVGAGI come from the germline V gene. The V end lost 5 bases, the J end lost 12 bases, and 22 bases lay between the germline ends. CDR3 DNA sequence: TGTGCCAGCAGTGAAGTGTATCGGGGAGGGAAGGACACCTTC. Its protein product is CASSEVYRGGKDTF.

This chain links TRBV7-2 with TRBJ1-3; D is perhaps TRBD1 (5 bases). V gave up 5 bases and J gave up 3 bases, with 17 bases separating them. Germline values: CDR1 SGHTA, CDR2 FQGNSA. The CDR3 sequence is 16 residues long. DNA for the CDR3: TGTGCCAGCAGCCCTGCGGGGGGAAGTAGTGGAAACACCATATATTTT. Translating it yields CASSPAGGSSGNTIYF. Filled out from reference TRBV7-2 and TRBJ1-3, the complete variable domain reads GAGVSQSPSNKVTEKGKDVELRCDPISGHTALYWYRQSLGQGLEFLIYFQGNSAPDKSGLPSDRFSAERTGGSVSTLTIQRTQQEDSAVYLCASSPAGGSSGNTIYFGEGSWLTVV.

This clone was observed once. This chain joins TRBV6-5 and TRBJ2-3, with TRBD2 as a possible D gene (6 bases). V was pared by 6 bases and J by 1 base, with 14 bases between. The CDR3 sequence is 15 residues long. CDR1 is MNHEY and CDR2 is SVGAGI in the germline V gene. The CDR3 protein is CASRRDRAGTDTQYF. DNA for the CDR3: TGTGCCAGCAGGCGGGACCGCGCCGGCACAGATACGCAGTATTTT.

The gene calls are TRBV18 and TRBJ2-3; perhaps TRBD1 as D (5 bases). CDR1 KGHSH and CDR2 LQKENI come from the germline V gene. The CDR3 runs to 16 residues. The V gene lost 2 bases and the J gene lost 4 bases, with 16 bases spanning the gap. CDR3 DNA: TGTGCCAGCTCACCAAGTGGGGCAGCTACTTCAGATACGCAGTATTTT. This gives the protein CASSPSGAATSDTQYF.

This clone has only one observation. The chain has TRBV20-1 and TRBJ2-3, with D unresolved. V was shortened by 3 bases and J by 7 bases, with 8 bases between the two germline ends. This CDR3 region has 11 residues. Germline V lookup: CDR1 DFQATT, CDR2 SNEGSKA (reference sequence). DNA for the CDR3: TGCAGTGCTAGGGCCCCACATACGCAGTATTTT. This gives the protein CSARAPHTQYF.

This chain connects TRBV6-5 to TRBJ2-7; 7 nucleotides agree with TRBD2. V shed 0 bases, J shed 3 bases, and the junction held 8 bases outside the gene matches. The CDR3 totals 16 residues. Germline CDR1 reads MNHEY; CDR2 reads SVGAGI. In DNA, the CDR3 is TGTGCCAGCAGTTACTCGGGAGGGGTCCCTGACTACGAGCAGTACTTC. Protein product: CASSYSGGVPDYEQYF.

This clone came up once. The chain is built from TRBV12-5 and TRBJ2-7; maybe TRBD1 (6 bases). This CDR3 is 16 amino acids long. The germline V gene has CDR1 LGHNT and CDR2 FRNRAP. V dropped 0 bases and J dropped 3 bases, with 15 bases sitting between them. CDR3 DNA: TGTGCTAGTGGTTTGGTACAGGGCAGGGTGGGCTACGAGCAGTACTTC. This translates into CASGLVQGRVGYEQYF.

In this sample, this clone turned up once. The J gene is TRBJ1-5, the V gene TRBV5-6; TRBD1 is a possible D gene (6 bases). V lost 3 bases, J lost 0 bases, and 13 bases lay in between. Germline values: CDR1 SGHDT, CDR2 YYEEEE. The CDR3 spans 16 residues. CDR3 coding DNA: TGTGCCAGCAGCTATCAACAGGGACCTAGCAATCAGCCCCAGCATTTT. This sequence encodes CASSYQQGPSNQPQHF.

The gene calls are TRBV18 and TRBJ2-2, with D perhaps matching TRBD2 (6 bases). V was shortened by 3 bases and J by 0 bases, with 11 bases between the two germline ends. CDR3 size: 16 residues. Germline V gives CDR1 KGHSH, CDR2 LQKENI. The CDR3 is CASSPRSGTNTGELFF. The CDR3 nucleotides read TGTGCCAGCTCACCCCGTAGCGGAACGAACACCGGGGAGCTGTTTTTT. Variable domain in full (rest from reference TRBV18 and TRBJ2-2): NAGVMQNPRHLVRRRGQEARLRCSPMKGHSHVYWYRQLPEEGLKFMVYLQKENIIDESGMPKERFSAEFPKEGPSILRIQQVVRGDSAAYFCASSPRSGTNTGELFFGEGSRLTVL.

V is TRBV7-2 and J is TRBJ2-1; 15 nucleotides agree with TRBD2. This CDR3 region has 18 residues. Trimming took 5 bases from V and 6 from J; bases not matched to a gene: 11. Germline V CDR1 and CDR2: SGHTA, FQGNSA. The CDR3 loop reads CASSRTGLAGGSPNEQFF. The DNA for the CDR3 is TGTGCCAGCAGCCGTACGGGACTAGCGGGGGGATCCCCCAATGAGCAGTTCTTC.

This chain joins TRBV4-3 and TRBJ2-6, with TRBD1 matching 9 bases. The J segment lost 7 bases and the V segment lost 1 base, leaving 8 bases of the junction unmatched. The CDR3 is 17 amino acids. Germline V lookup: CDR1 LGHNA, CDR2 YSLEER. CDR3: CASSQAITGGAANVLTF. DNA of the CDR3: TGCGCCAGCAGCCAAGCCATCACAGGGGGCGCAGCCAACGTCCTGACTTTC.

V usage is TRBV9 and J usage is TRBJ1-3; D is possibly TRBD1 (5 bases). CDR3 length equals 17 residues. Germline assignment: CDR1 SGDLS and CDR2 YYNGEE. The V end lost 4 bases, the J end lost 0 bases, and 17 bases lay between the germline ends. CDR3 nucleotide sequence: TGTGCCAGCAGCTACAACGACAGAGATCCCTCTGGAAACACCATATATTTT. Encoded protein: CASSYNDRDPSGNTIYF.

V is TRBV10-3 and J is TRBJ2-1, with 12 bases fitting TRBD2. Germline V gene sequence: CDR1 ENHRY, CDR2 SYGVKD. This CDR3 comprises 16 residues. J gave up 4 bases and V 6 bases, and 7 bases lay outside the gene matches. CDR3 residues: CAIRDPGTSGYNEQFF. Here the CDR3 DNA reads TGTGCCATCAGAGACCCCGGGACTAGCGGGTACAATGAGCAGTTCTTC.

The chain couples TRBV29-1 to TRBJ2-7, with a weak D call TRBD1 (7 bases). Germline V lookup: CDR1 SQVTM, CDR2 ANQGSEA. V was cut by 7 bases and J by 5 bases, with 15 bases left in between. The CDR3 has 12 residues. This CDR3 is CSAQGGRHEQYF. The DNA for the CDR3 is TGCAGCGCTCAGGGGGGCCGCCACGAGCAGTACTTC.

This clone came up once. The chain employs TRBV5-4 and TRBJ1-6; D remains unclear. The CDR3 runs to 15 residues. Trimming took 0 bases from V and 7 from J, leaving 11 bases between them. Germline-derived CDR1 and CDR2 are SGHNT and YYREEE (reference sequence). This chain's CDR3 is CASSLGVGTNSPLHF. CDR3 nucleotide sequence: TGTGCCAGCAGCTTGGGGGTGGGCACCAATTCACCCCTCCACTTT.

This clone was counted between two and nine times. This chain uses TRBV11-3 with TRBJ1-2, with a tentative D call TRBD1 (5 bases). The V end lost 6 bases, the J end lost 7 bases, and 15 bases lay between the germline ends. There are 13 residues in the CDR3. Looked up from germline, CDR1 is SGHNT and CDR2 is YENEEA. CDR3 amino acids: CASSSGLSVGYTF. The CDR3 DNA reads TGTGCCAGCAGTTCGGGACTATCCGTTGGCTACACCTTC.

The chain uses TRBV7-6 and TRBJ2-2; D gene ambiguous. Germline loops: CDR1 SGHVS, CDR2 FNYEAQ. CDR3 size: 14 residues. The V and J ends lost 3 bases and 4 bases respectively, with 9 bases between them. In DNA, the CDR3 is TGTGCCAGCAGCTTCACGTCGGGCACCGGGGAGCTGTTTTTT. This encodes CASSFTSGTGELFF.